This is a list of T cell receptor beta chains from one sample in a study of CD8 T cells in ankylosing spondylitis. TCRdb passed the 5' RACE reads through MiXCR, listing each CDR3 protein once. The sample includes 340,000 or so distinct CDR3 sequences, about 14% seen only once; the top ten take 1.1%. Material: blood, either unsorted or a sorted T cell fraction (not recorded which). These receptor sequences come from a male donor with ankylosing spondylitis or in good health (not recorded which). Both conserved end residues are part of each CDR3. A D gene is named only where the DNA matches it firmly. Clone size appears in some rows only: once, few, many, or a class for an expanded clone.

CDR3 DNA,CDR3 protein,clone size,D gene,V gene,J gene
TGCAGCGTGGCCGGGGACCACGAGCAGTACTTC,CSVAGDHEQYF,few,NA,TRBV29-1,TRBJ2-7
TGTGCCAGTAGGCCACAGGGAGACTCACCCCTCCACTTT,CASRPQGDSPLHF,few,NA,TRBV19,TRBJ1-6
TGTGCCAGCAGCCCCCCGGGCAGGAGTGGCTACACCTTC,CASSPPGRSGYTF,few,NA,TRBV7-9,TRBJ1-2
TGTGCCAGCAGCCAAGCCTGGTCACCCCTCCACTTT,CASSQAWSPLHF,few,NA,TRBV3-1,TRBJ1-6
TGCGCCAGCAGCCTCCACTTGACAGGGGAATACGAGCAGTACTTC,CASSLHLTGEYEQYF,many,TRBD1,TRBV5-1,TRBJ2-7
TGTGCCAGCAGCCCCGGTAGGGACAATGAGCAGTTCTTC,CASSPGRDNEQFF,NA,NA,TRBV3-1,TRBJ2-1
TGCGCCAGCAGCCAAGTACACGGGGAGCTGTTTTTT,CASSQVHGELFF,many,NA,TRBV4-1,TRBJ2-2
TGTGCCAGCAGTTACTCCCGGGAGACACGCCAAGAGACCCAGTACTTC,CASSYSRETRQETQYF,few,NA,TRBV6-7,TRBJ2-5
TGTGCCAGCACCGGTCTACAGGGGGTCGGTTCACCCCTCCACTTT,CASTGLQGVGSPLHF,many,TRBD1,TRBV11-2,TRBJ1-6
TGTGCCAGCAGCCCGTTGTCAGTTAACACTGAAGCTTTCTTT,CASSPLSVNTEAFF,NA,NA,TRBV3-1,TRBJ1-1
TGTGCCAGCAGTTTTCGGGACAATTACAATGAGCAGTTCTTC,CASSFRDNYNEQFF,many,NA,TRBV25-1,TRBJ2-1
TGTGCCAGCAGCTCAATAGCGGGAGTGGATAGCACAAAAAACATTCAGTACTTC,CASSSIAGVDSTKNIQYF,NA,TRBD2,TRBV11-2,TRBJ2-4
TGCGCCAGCAGCCAGCTAGGGAGGAATGGCTACACCTTC,CASSQLGRNGYTF,NA,NA,TRBV4-1,TRBJ1-2
TGTGCCAGCAGCTTAGTAGGGGAAGGGGGCTACACCTTC,CASSLVGEGGYTF,few,NA,TRBV7-6,TRBJ1-2
TGCAGTGCTAGAGATGTAACGGGCTCCGGGGGCTCACCCCTCCACTTT,CSARDVTGSGGSPLHF,NA,NA,TRBV20-1,TRBJ1-6
TGTGCCAGCAGTTCCGCGGGAAGTGGCTACACCTTC,CASSSAGSGYTF,NA,NA,TRBV12-3/TRBV12-4,TRBJ1-2
TGTGCCAGCAGCTTCGACCCGAACACTGAAGCTTTCTTT,CASSFDPNTEAFF,NA,NA,TRBV7-2,TRBJ1-1
TGTGCCAGCAGTGCTAAAGGGGGGGCAAGTGGCTACACCTTC,CASSAKGGASGYTF,few,NA,TRBV25-1,TRBJ1-2
TGCGCCAGCACACACCCCGGGACAGGTTACGAGCAGTACTTC,CASTHPGTGYEQYF,few,TRBD1,TRBV5-1,TRBJ2-7
TGTGCCAGCAGTGATTCTAGGGGGGCTAGGACGCAGTATTTT,CASSDSRGARTQYF,NA,NA,TRBV25-1,TRBJ2-3
TGTGCCAGCACCTTGGTAGCGGGAGGGACCTACGAGCAGTACTTC,CASTLVAGGTYEQYF,NA,TRBD2,TRBV6-1,TRBJ2-7
TGCGCCAGCAGCAGGGGGACAGGGCCCCCGAACACTGAAGCTTTCTTT,CASSRGTGPPNTEAFF,few,TRBD1,TRBV5-1,TRBJ1-1
TGTGCCAGCAGCTTGCGAGGTGAAGATACGCAGTATTTT,CASSLRGEDTQYF,NA,NA,TRBV5-6,TRBJ2-3
TGCGCCAGCACAAGCGGGGGCGTGAACACTGAAGCTTTCTTT,CASTSGGVNTEAFF,few,NA,TRBV5-1,TRBJ1-1
TGTGCCAGCAGCCGACCTGGGCTTGAGCAGTTCTTC,CASSRPGLEQFF,NA,NA,TRBV3-1,TRBJ2-1
TGTGCCAGCAGCTCCGATAGCGGGAGGCTCAATGAGCAGTTCTTC,CASSSDSGRLNEQFF,many,TRBD2,TRBV7-2,TRBJ2-1
TGTGCCAGCAGCTGGGAGACTCTCACTGCCCCCCTCCACTTT,CASSWETLTAPLHF,NA,NA,TRBV7-2,TRBJ1-6
TGCGCCAGCAGCCAAGATATAAGAGGAACTAGCGCAGGGACCGGGGAGCTGTTTTTT,CASSQDIRGTSAGTGELFF,many,TRBD2,TRBV4-1,TRBJ2-2
TGTGCCACCAGCAGGGGACCCAGGGGGAATGAGCAGTTCTTC,CATSRGPRGNEQFF,NA,TRBD1,TRBV15,TRBJ2-1
TGCAGCGTTGAGGGGCGAAATGGAGAGACCCAGTACTTC,CSVEGRNGETQYF,few,NA,TRBV29-1,TRBJ2-5